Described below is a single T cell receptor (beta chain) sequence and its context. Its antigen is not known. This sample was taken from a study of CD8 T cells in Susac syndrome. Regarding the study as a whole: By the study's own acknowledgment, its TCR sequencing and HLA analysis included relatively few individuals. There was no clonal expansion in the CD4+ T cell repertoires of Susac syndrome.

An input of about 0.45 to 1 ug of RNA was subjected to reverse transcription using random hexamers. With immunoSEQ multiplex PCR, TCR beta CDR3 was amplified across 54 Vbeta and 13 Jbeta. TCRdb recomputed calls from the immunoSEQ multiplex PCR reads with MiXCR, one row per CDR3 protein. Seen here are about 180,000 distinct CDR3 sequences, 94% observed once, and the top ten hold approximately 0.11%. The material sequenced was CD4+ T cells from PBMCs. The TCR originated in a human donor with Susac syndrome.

The CDR3 DNA reads TGTGCCAGCAGACCGCAGGGGGCCTGGGAGCTGTTTTTT. As protein: CASRPQGAWELFF. The chain couples TRBV12-3 or TRBV12-4 to TRBJ2-2, with TRBD1 matching 8 bases. V shed 6 bases and J 9 bases; nucleotides not matched to a gene: 6. The CDR3 covers 13 residues.